This TCR beta chain is from a study of shared clonotypes between healthy human individuals. The wider study: Per-donor plates numbered three CD4 naive, three CD4 memory, two CD8 naive and one CD8 memory. Study results and caveats: Generally, naive subsets (rather than memory subsets) showed larger estimated richness. Relative to their counterparts shared across all four donors, non-shared clonotypes exhibited diminished generation probabilities.

In regard to this clone: The antigen remains undetermined.

The DNA input per sorted-subset replicate PCR was about 190 ng, corresponding to 25,000 to 35,000 T cell genomes. Assay used: immunoSEQ multiplex PCR; TCRdb lists only in-frame clones, some missing. The sample includes some 2.4 million clones, roughly 93% seen only once; the top ten take roughly 0.36%. Trimming took off 4 bases at V and 5 bases at J, with 13 bases between the two ends. This CDR3 has 13 residues. Germline lookup yields CDR1 SGHRS and CDR2 YFSETQ. The clonotype was recovered from a man aged 18 to 29 in good health. Some clones in this sample may be carry-over from other donors' samples. The material sequenced was naive CD4+ T cells from PBMCs. Described subset: CD45RA+ positively selected. J is TRBJ2-7 and V is TRBV5-1; D unclear. CDR3 nucleotide sequence: TGCGCCAGCAGCCCGCCCGGCGCCAACGAGCAGTACTTC. Its translation: CASSPPGANEQYF.